This T cell receptor (beta chain) originates from a study of response to subunit inactivated influenza vaccine. TCRdb fed the RT-PCR reads into MiXCR, producing one record per CDR3 protein. The sample includes about 800,000 distinct CDR3 sequences, about 20% of them seen just once. Germline CDR1 reads LGHNA; CDR2 reads YNFKEQ. V was cut by 1 base and J by 13 bases, with 11 bases left in between. The CDR3 covers 11 residues. A note on this clonotype: What it recognizes is unknown.

Broader study findings: It was the authors' suggestion that each seasonal influenza vaccination recruits few new T cells.

This sample comprised PBMCs from blood, obtained roughly 5 days after vaccination. The TCR comes from a man aged 45 to 65 who received an inactivated influenza vaccine. V is TRBV4-2 and J is TRBJ2-7; a weak D match, TRBD1 (5 bases). The CDR3 DNA follows: TGTGCCAGCAGCCAAGGATCAGGGCACTACTTC. Translated: CASSQGSGHYF.